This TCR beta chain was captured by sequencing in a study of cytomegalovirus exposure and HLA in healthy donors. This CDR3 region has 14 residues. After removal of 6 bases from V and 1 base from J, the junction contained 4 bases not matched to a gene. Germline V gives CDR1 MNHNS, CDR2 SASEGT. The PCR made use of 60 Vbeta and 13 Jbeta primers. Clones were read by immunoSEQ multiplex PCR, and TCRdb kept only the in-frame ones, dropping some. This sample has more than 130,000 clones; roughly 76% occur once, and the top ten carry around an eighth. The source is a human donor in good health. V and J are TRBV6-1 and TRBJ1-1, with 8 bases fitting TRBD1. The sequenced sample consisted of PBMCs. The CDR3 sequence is CASRSGGENTEAFF. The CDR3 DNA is TGTGCCAGCAGGTCAGGGGGCGAGAACACTGAAGCTTTCTTT.